This T cell receptor (beta chain) is from a study of T-cell memory formation after mild COVID-19. This clonotype was recorded a few times. V lost 3 bases and J lost 7; bases outside the gene matches: 4. Germline assignment: CDR1 SGDLS and CDR2 YYNGEE. The CDR3 is 14 amino acids. Each CDR3 protein gets one entry after TCRdb re-called the 5' RACE reads with MiXCR. The data contain 250,000 to 300,000 distinct CDR3 sequences, 15% to 20% of them seen just once; the ten biggest clones take up 23%. The sequencing sample was made of PBMCs or a T cell subset sorted from them (not recorded which). The sequence was collected from a man younger than 30 who had mild COVID-19 (a few samples of this study predate the infection). Cell type and time point are not known. The V gene is TRBV9, the J gene TRBJ1-6; 7 positions agree with TRBD1. CDR3 sequence reads: CASSERQGNSPLHF. CDR3 DNA sequence: TGTGCCAGCAGCGAAAGACAGGGCAATTCACCCCTCCACTTT.